This TCR beta chain was captured in a study of CD8 T cells in Susac syndrome. Random hexamers primed reverse transcription of roughly 0.5 to 1 ug RNA. TCRdb re-analysed the immunoSEQ multiplex PCR reads in MiXCR, keeping a single row per CDR3 protein. The data contain some 260,000 distinct CDR3 sequences, roughly 81% of them singletons. V lost 3 bases to trimming and J lost 6 bases, with 11 bases between them. The CDR3 length is 13 residues. Germline V lookup: CDR1 MNHEY, CDR2 SMNVEV (reference sequence). The sequenced material came from CD8+ T cells from PBMCs. The receptor was derived from a human donor with multiple sclerosis. The chain has TRBV27 and TRBJ1-2; D remains unclear. The CDR3 here is CASSFSFRDGYTF. In DNA form, the CDR3 reads TGTGCCAGCAGTTTCAGCTTTCGGGATGGCTACACCTTC.